The 15 T cell receptor beta chains given below trace back to one sample, sequenced in a study of patients and donors after allogeneic stem cell transplantation. From the RT-PCR reads, TCRdb called clonotypes with MiXCR, one entry per CDR3 protein. The profile shows under 200,000 distinct CDR3 sequences, about 24% of them singletons. Sequencing used blood, either unsorted or a sorted T cell fraction (not recorded which). These receptors all come from a human donor who was either an allogeneic HSCT recipient or a stem cell or donor lymphocyte infusion donor (not recorded which). It is not recorded whose cells these are; they may come from a transplant donor.

This clonotype was counted at least ten times. This chain links TRBV9 with TRBJ1-1; D is undetermined. The V gene lost 3 bases and the J gene lost 3 bases, with 9 bases spanning the gap. Germline V gives CDR1 SGDLS, CDR2 YYNGEE. The CDR3 runs 13 residues. The CDR3 DNA reads TGTGCCAGCAGCGCCGTTTGGGACACTGAAGCTTTCTTT. Translation: CASSAVWDTEAFF.

The gene calls are TRBV6-5 and TRBJ2-3, with 9 bases aligning to TRBD2. The CDR3 runs to 15 residues. The germline V gene encodes CDR1 MNHEY and CDR2 SVGAGI. The V gene end was trimmed by 0 bases and the J gene end by 6 bases; junction bases not matched to a gene: 4. The CDR3 nucleotides are TGTGCCAGCAGTTACTCGCGGGAGGGAGGGGATACGCAGTATTTT. Residues: CASSYSREGGDTQYF.

CDR3 region: CASSPGTAYGYTF. The CDR3 nucleotides read TGTGCCAGCTCACCAGGGACAGCCTATGGCTACACCTTC. V and J are TRBV18 and TRBJ1-2; TRBD1 agrees at 7 bases. This CDR3 spans 13 amino acids. The J segment lost 4 bases and the V segment lost 2 bases, leaving 1 base of the junction unmatched. Germline loops: CDR1 KGHSH, CDR2 LQKENI. The variable domain in full, with the rest retrieved from reference TRBV18 and TRBJ1-2, is NAGVMQNPRHLVRRRGQEARLRCSPMKGHSHVYWYRQLPEEGLKFMVYLQKENIIDESGMPKERFSAEFPKEGPSILRIQQVVRGDSAAYFCASSPGTAYGYTFGSGTRLTVV.

This clonotype was counted between two and nine times. V gene TRBV12-3 or TRBV12-4 combines with J gene TRBJ2-1; 8 bases line up with TRBD1. Unmatched junction bases numbered 7, after V lost 7 bases and J lost 2 bases. The CDR3 has 15 residues. This CDR3 is CASNRRQGTYNEQFF. The CDR3 DNA follows: TGTGCCAGCAATCGGAGACAGGGGACCTACAATGAGCAGTTCTTC.

This clonotype was counted only a few times. The rearrangement links TRBV12-3 or TRBV12-4 to TRBJ1-3; TRBD1 is a possible D gene (5 bases). V was trimmed by 5 bases and J by 0 bases, leaving 20 bases between them. This CDR3 is 18 amino acids long. CDR3 in DNA: TGTGCCAGCAGTAGGGACGGCCCAACGTTTCTCTCTGGAAACACCATATATTTT. Its protein is CASSRDGPTFLSGNTIYF.

The chain is built from TRBV3-1 and TRBJ2-5; 11 bases match TRBD2. CDR1 and CDR2 (germline): LGHDT, YNNKEL (reference sequence). CDR3 length equals 18 residues. With V trimmed by 0 bases and J by 9 bases, 15 bases remained unmatched. CDR3 DNA: TGTGCCAGCAGCCAAGAGCCCACTAGCGGGAGACCTCATTCGGCCCAGTACTTC. This encodes CASSQEPTSGRPHSAQYF.

This clonotype occurred a few times. The rearrangement links TRBV20-1 to TRBJ2-4; 7 bases match TRBD2. CDR1 DFQATT and CDR2 SNEGSKA come from the germline V gene (reference sequence). The CDR3 totals 14 residues. Trimming at V came to 0 bases and at J to 8 bases, leaving 7 bases not matched to a gene. CDR3 sequence reads: CSARDAGEGDIQYF. The CDR3 DNA sequence: TGCAGTGCTAGAGACGCCGGGGAGGGAGACATTCAGTACTTC.

The rearrangement links TRBV5-1 to TRBJ1-2; unclear D gene. The CDR3 is 13 residues long. The ends were cut back, 0 bases at V and 7 bases at J, with 10 bases in the middle. The germline CDR1 and CDR2 sequences are SGHRS and YFSETQ. The CDR3 bases are TGCGCCAGCAGCTTGGCCAGAGAGGCTGGCTACACCTTC. It yields the protein CASSLAREAGYTF.

The rearrangement uses TRBV27 and TRBJ2-1; D unclear. Trimming stripped 2 bases from V and 9 bases from J, with 5 bases between. CDR1 and CDR2 (germline): MNHEY, SMNVEV (reference sequence). The CDR3 has 11 residues. The CDR3 sequence is CASSLLTEQFF. The CDR3 bases are TGTGCCAGCAGTTTACTGACTGAGCAGTTCTTC.

The table lists this clonotype with a few counts. The chain has TRBV29-1 and TRBJ1-1; tentative D call: TRBD1 (6 bases). Germline V lookup: CDR1 SQVTM, CDR2 ANQGSEA. Trimming removed 0 bases from V and 3 bases from J, with 11 bases in between. This CDR3 contains 14 residues. CDR3: CSVEEYGGHTEAFF. The CDR3 DNA is TGCAGCGTTGAAGAATATGGGGGGCACACTGAAGCTTTCTTT.

The J gene is TRBJ2-7, the V gene TRBV9, with D perhaps matching TRBD1 (6 bases). This CDR3 comprises 14 residues. The germline V gene has CDR1 SGDLS and CDR2 YYNGEE. Trimming cost V 2 bases and J 2 bases, with 11 bases left between them. The chain's CDR3 is CASSVEQGTYEQYF. DNA for the CDR3: TGTGCCAGCAGCGTTGAACAGGGAACCTACGAGCAGTACTTC.

This clonotype was counted only a few times. The chain uses TRBV11-3 and TRBJ1-1, with D perhaps matching TRBD1 (6 bases). V dropped 0 bases and J dropped 5 bases, with 13 bases sitting between them. The CDR3 totals 15 residues. Germline V lookup: CDR1 SGHNT, CDR2 YENEEA. CDR3 loop: CASSLDLGGRTEAFF. CDR3 DNA sequence: TGTGCCAGCAGCTTAGATCTCGGGGGGCGGACTGAAGCTTTCTTT.

This chain uses TRBV7-3 with TRBJ2-1; D is undetermined. Germline V CDR1 and CDR2: SGHTA, FQGTGA. The CDR3 runs 13 residues. Trimming left V 4 bases short and J 8 bases short, with 12 bases between. DNA of the CDR3: TGTGCCAGCAGCTCTAACCTGCTTGATGAGCAGTTCTTC. This sequence encodes CASSSNLLDEQFF.

The chain couples TRBV11-2 to TRBJ2-3, with D unclear. Germline V gene lookup returns CDR1 SGHAT and CDR2 FQNNGV. Trimming left V 4 bases short and J 11 bases short, with 13 bases between. The CDR3 has 12 residues. CDR3 amino acids: CASSSTIYGQYF. CDR3 bases: TGTGCCAGCAGCTCCACTATTTATGGGCAGTATTTT.

A few counts support this clonotype. The chain has TRBV5-1 and TRBJ2-5; 7 nucleotides line up with TRBD2. This CDR3 comprises 15 residues. The V segment lost 0 bases and the J segment 2 bases; nucleotides outside the gene matches: 4. In germline, CDR1 is SGHRS, CDR2 YFSETQ. CDR3 DNA: TGCGCCAGCAGCTTGGGAGGGACTAAACAAGAGACCCAGTACTTC. It codes for CASSLGGTKQETQYF.